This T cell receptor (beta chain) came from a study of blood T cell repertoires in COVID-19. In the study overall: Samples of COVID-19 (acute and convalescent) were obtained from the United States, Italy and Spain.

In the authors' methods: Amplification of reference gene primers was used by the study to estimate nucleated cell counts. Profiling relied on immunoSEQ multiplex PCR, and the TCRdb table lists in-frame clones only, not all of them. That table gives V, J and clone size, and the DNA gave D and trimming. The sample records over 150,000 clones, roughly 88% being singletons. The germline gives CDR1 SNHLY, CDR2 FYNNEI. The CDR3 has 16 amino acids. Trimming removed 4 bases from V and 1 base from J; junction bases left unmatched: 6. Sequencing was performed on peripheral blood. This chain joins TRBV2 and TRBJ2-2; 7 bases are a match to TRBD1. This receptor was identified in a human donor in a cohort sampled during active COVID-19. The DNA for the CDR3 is TGTGCCAGCAGTGGAGACAGGGAGAGGAACACCGGGGAGCTGTTTTTT. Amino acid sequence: CASSGDRERNTGELFF.